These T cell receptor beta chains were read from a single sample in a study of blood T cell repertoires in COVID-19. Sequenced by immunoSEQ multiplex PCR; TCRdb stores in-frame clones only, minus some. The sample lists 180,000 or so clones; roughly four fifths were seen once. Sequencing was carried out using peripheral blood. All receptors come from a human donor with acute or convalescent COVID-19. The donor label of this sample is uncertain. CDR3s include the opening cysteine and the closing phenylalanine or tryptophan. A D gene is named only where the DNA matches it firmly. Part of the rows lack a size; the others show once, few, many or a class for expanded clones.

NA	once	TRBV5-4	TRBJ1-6	TGTGCCAGCAGCTCTGTACAGGTTGGGGGGTTCTCGCCCCTCCACTTT	CASSSVQVGGFSPLHF
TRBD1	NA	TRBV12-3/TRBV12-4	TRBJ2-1	TGTGCCAGCAGCCAAGGACAGGGGGAGTTCTTC	CASSQGQGEFF
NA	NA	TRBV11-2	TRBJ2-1	TGTGCCAGCAGCTTAGAGCCGGGGGAATATGAGCAGTTCTTC	CASSLEPGEYEQFF
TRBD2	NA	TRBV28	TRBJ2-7	TGTGCCAGCTTCCAAGCGGGAGTCGGAGAGCAGTACTTC	CASFQAGVGEQYF
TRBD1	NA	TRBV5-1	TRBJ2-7	TGCGCCAGCAGCTTGGACGGGACAGGGTCTCGGGAGCAGTACTTC	CASSLDGTGSREQYF
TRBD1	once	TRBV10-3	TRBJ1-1	TGTGCCATCAGTGAGCCCCTACAGGGGGCGAACACTGAAGCTTTCTTT	CAISEPLQGANTEAFF
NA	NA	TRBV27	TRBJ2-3	TGTGCCAGCAGTTTTGGGCTAGCGTCAGATACGCAGTATTTT	CASSFGLASDTQYF
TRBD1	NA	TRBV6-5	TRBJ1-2	TGTGCCAGCAGGCCGACAGGGAACTTCTATGGCTACACCTTC	CASRPTGNFYGYTF
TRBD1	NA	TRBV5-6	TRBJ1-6	TGTGCCAGCAGCTTCCGTCGGACAGGGTATAATTCACCCCTCCACTTT	CASSFRRTGYNSPLHF
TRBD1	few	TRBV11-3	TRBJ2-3	TGTGCCAGCAGCTCCCGGACAGGGGGAAGGACAGATACGCAGTATTTT	CASSSRTGGRTDTQYF
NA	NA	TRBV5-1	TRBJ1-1	TGCGCCAGCAGCCCGGACAGCCTACGAAACACTGAAGCTTTCTTT	CASSPDSLRNTEAFF
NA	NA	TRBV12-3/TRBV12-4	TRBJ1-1	TGTGCCAGCAGTTTTGGCGGTACTGAAGCTTTCTTT	CASSFGGTEAFF
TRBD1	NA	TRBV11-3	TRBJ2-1	TGTGCCAGCAGCTTAGAAGAGGGGGCCCTTTACAATGAGCAGTTCTTC	CASSLEEGALYNEQFF
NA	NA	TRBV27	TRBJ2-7	TGTGCCACCGTCCGGGGGTCCAGGGATGTATCCTACGAGCAGTACTTC	CATVRGSRDVSYEQYF
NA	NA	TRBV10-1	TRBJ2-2	TGCGCCAGCCGTAGTGGCGGTAACACCGGGGAGCTGTTTTTT	CASRSGGNTGELFF
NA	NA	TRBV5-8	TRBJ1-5	TGTGCCAGCAGGGGTCGGGGGGATAATCAGCCCCAGCATTTT	CASRGRGDNQPQHF
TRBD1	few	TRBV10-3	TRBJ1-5	TGTGCCATCAGTCCGGACAGGGTGGATCAGCCCCAGCATTTT	CAISPDRVDQPQHF
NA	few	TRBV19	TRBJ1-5	TGTGCCAGTGCACTCCCTAATCAGCCCCAGCATTTT	CASALPNQPQHF
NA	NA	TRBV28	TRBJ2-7	TGTGCCAGCAGTTCCTATTTTGGGGCCCCCCCCTACGAGCAGTACTTC	CASSSYFGAPPYEQYF
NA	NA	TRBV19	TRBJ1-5	TGTGCCAGTAGTGACATGGCAAGGCCCCAGCATTTT	CASSDMARPQHF
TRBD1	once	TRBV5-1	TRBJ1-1	TGCGCCAGCAGCTTGGACAGGGGCATGAACACTGAAGCTTTCTTT	CASSLDRGMNTEAFF
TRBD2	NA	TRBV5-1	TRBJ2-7	TGCGCCAGCAGTACGGGACTAGCGGGAAGGACACCCTACGAGCAGTACTTC	CASSTGLAGRTPYEQYF